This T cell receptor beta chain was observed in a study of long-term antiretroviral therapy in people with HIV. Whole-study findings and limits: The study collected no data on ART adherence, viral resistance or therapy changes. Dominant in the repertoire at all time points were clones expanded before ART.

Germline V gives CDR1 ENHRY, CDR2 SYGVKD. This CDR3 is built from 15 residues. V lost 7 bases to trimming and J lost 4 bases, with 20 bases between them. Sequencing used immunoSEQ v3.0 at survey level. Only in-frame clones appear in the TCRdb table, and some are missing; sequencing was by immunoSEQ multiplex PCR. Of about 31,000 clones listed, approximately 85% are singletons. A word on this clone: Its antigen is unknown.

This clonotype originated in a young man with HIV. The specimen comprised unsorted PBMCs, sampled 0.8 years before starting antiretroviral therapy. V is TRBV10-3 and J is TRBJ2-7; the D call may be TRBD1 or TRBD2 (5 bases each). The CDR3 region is CAITPRDGVGYEQYF. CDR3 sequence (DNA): TGTGCCATCACTCCCCGGGACGGGGTAGGGTACGAGCAGTACTTC.